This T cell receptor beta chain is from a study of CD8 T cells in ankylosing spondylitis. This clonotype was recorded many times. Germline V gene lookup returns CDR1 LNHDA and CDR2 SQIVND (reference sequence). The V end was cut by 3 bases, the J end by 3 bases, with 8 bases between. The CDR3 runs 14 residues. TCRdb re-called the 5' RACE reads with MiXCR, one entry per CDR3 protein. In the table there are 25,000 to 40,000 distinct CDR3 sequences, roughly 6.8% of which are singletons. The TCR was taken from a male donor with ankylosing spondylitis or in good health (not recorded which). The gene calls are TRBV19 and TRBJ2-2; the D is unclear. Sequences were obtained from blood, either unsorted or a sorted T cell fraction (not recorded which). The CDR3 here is CASSIEVYTGELFF. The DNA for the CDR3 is TGTGCCAGTAGTATTGAGGTTTACACCGGGGAGCTGTTTTTT.